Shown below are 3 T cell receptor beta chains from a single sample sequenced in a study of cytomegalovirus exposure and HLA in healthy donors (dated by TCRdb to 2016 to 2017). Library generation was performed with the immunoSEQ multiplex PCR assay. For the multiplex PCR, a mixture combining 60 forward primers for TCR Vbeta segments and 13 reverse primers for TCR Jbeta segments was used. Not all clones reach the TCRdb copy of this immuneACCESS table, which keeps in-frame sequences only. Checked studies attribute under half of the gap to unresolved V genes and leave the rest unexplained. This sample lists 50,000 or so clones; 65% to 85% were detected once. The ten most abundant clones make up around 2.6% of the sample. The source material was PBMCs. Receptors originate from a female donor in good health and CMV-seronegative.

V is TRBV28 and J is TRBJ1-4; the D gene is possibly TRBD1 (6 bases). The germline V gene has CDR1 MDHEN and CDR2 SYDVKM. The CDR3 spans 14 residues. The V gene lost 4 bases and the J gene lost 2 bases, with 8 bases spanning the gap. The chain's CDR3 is CASSSGVTNEKLFF. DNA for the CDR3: TGTGCCAGCAGTTCAGGGGTGACTAATGAAAAACTGTTTTTT.

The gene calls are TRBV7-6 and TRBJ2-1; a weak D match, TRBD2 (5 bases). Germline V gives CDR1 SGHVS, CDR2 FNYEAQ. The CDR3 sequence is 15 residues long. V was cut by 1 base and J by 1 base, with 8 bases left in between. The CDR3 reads CASSLGSASYNEQFF. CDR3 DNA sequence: TGTGCCAGCAGCTTAGGTAGCGCTTCCTACAATGAGCAGTTCTTC.

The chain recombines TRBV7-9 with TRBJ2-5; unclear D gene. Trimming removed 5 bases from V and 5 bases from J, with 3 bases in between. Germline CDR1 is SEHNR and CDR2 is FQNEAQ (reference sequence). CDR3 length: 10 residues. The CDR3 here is CASSRETQYF. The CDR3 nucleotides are TGTGCCAGCAGCCGGGAGACCCAGTACTTC.